This is a list of T cell receptor beta chains from one sample in a study of control samples from healthy donors and cancer patients. Assay used: immunoSEQ multiplex PCR; TCRdb lists only in-frame clones, some missing. The table lists 130,000 or so clones, under 95% of them singletons. Sequencing was performed on blood. The receptors were gathered from a man aged 35 to 55 in good health. CDR3s include the opening cysteine and the closing phenylalanine or tryptophan. D genes are given only for firm matches. Some rows mark clone size as missing; the rest say once, few, many or name a class of expanded clone.

>-|TRBJ2-3|TRBV5-6|-
CASSWAGTPGSTDTQYF
TGTGCCAGCAGCTGGGCCGGGACCCCTGGAAGCACAGATACGCAGTATTTT
>-|TRBJ1-2|TRBV27|-
CATARTGTNYGYTF
TGTGCCACCGCAAGGACGGGTACCAACTATGGCTACACCTTC
>-|TRBJ1-1|TRBV28|TRBD1
CASSPWTGMNTEAFF
TGTGCCAGCAGTCCCTGGACAGGGATGAACACTGAAGCTTTCTTT
>-|TRBJ1-1|TRBV4-2|-
CASSQDHFAEAFF
TGTGCCAGCAGCCAAGATCATTTTGCTGAAGCTTTCTTT
>-|TRBJ1-5|TRBV2|-
CASTIGGDQPQHF
TGTGCCAGCACCATTGGGGGGGATCAGCCCCAGCATTTT
>-|TRBJ1-5|TRBV7-8|-
CASSLVPRGQPQHF
TGTGCCAGCAGCTTAGTTCCCAGAGGTCAGCCCCAGCATTTT
>-|TRBJ2-1|TRBV6-2/TRBV6-3|-
CASSYFPQGSAMEGEQFF
TGTGCCAGCAGTTATTTCCCTCAGGGGAGCGCGATGGAGGGTGAGCAGTTCTTC
>-|TRBJ2-3|TRBV28|TRBD2
CASSSSGSTDTQYF
TGTGCCAGCAGTTCTAGCGGTAGCACAGATACGCAGTATTTT
>few|TRBJ2-1|TRBV18|-
CASLPGDYRNEQFF
TGTGCCAGCTTGCCGGGAGACTATAGGAATGAGCAGTTCTTC
>-|TRBJ1-1|TRBV6-5|-
CASSPEQGWSTEAFF
TGTGCCAGCAGTCCGGAACAGGGATGGAGCACTGAAGCTTTCTTT
>-|TRBJ1-6|TRBV25-1|-
CASRQGINSPLHF
TGTGCCAGCAGACAGGGCATCAATTCACCCCTCCACTTT
>-|TRBJ2-7|TRBV28|-
CASRPMGGDSYEQYF
TGTGCCAGCAGACCCATGGGCGGGGACTCCTACGAGCAGTACTTC
>-|TRBJ2-2|TRBV7-2|TRBD2
CASSLLAGGTGELFF
TGTGCCAGCAGCTTGCTAGCGGGGGGGACCGGGGAGCTGTTTTTT
>-|TRBJ2-5|TRBV6-6|-
CASSYPDQETQYF
TGTGCCAGCAGTTACCCAGACCAAGAGACCCAGTACTTC
>-|TRBJ1-5|TRBV4-1|-
CASSQDPSYSNQPQHF
TGCGCCAGCAGCCAAGACCCGAGTTATAGCAATCAGCCCCAGCATTTT
>-|TRBJ2-7|TRBV10-3|TRBD2
CAISESAGAYEQYF
TGTGCCATCAGTGAGTCTGCGGGGGCCTACGAGCAGTACTTC
>once|TRBJ1-2|TRBV3-1/TRBV3-2|TRBD1
CASSQEPGQLMYGYTF
TGTGCCAGCAGCCAAGAGCCGGGACAGTTGATGTATGGCTACACCTTC
>-|TRBJ2-1|TRBV20-1|-
CSASEGGVYEQFF
TGCAGTGCTAGTGAGGGAGGTGTGTATGAGCAGTTCTTC
>-|TRBJ2-1|TRBV10-1|TRBD2
CASSGGTSGSYEQFF
TGCGCCAGCAGTGGGGGGACTAGCGGGAGCTATGAGCAGTTCTTC
>-|TRBJ1-5|TRBV28|-
CASSSPASNQPQHF
TGTGCCAGCAGTTCTCCAGCGAGCAATCAGCCCCAGCATTTT
>once|TRBJ2-1|TRBV4-2|-
CASSHQKYEQFF
TGTGCCAGCAGCCATCAGAAGTATGAGCAGTTCTTC
>-|TRBJ1-6|TRBV4-1|TRBD1
CATNTGGPLHF
TGCGCCACAAACACAGGGGGCCCCCTCCACTTT
>-|TRBJ2-7|TRBV11-2|-
CASSFSGIYEQYF
TGTGCCAGCAGCTTCTCAGGGATCTACGAGCAGTACTTC
>-|TRBJ1-5|TRBV6-6|-
CASSYREGSNQPQHF
TGTGCCAGCAGTTATAGGGAGGGGAGCAATCAGCCCCAGCATTTT
>-|TRBJ1-1|TRBV6-5|-
CAGWGVGEAFF
TGTGCCGGATGGGGGGTAGGGGAGGCTTTCTTT
>-|TRBJ1-1|TRBV7-2|TRBD1
CASSLSGQARMNTEAFF
TGTGCCAGCAGCTTATCGGGACAGGCCCGCATGAACACTGAAGCTTTCTTT
>-|TRBJ2-1|TRBV7-9|-
CASSFKRGDEQFF
TGTGCCAGCAGTTTCAAACGAGGAGATGAGCAGTTCTTC
>-|TRBJ1-3|TRBV19|-
CASSHQGNTIYF
TGTGCCAGTAGCCATCAGGGAAACACCATATATTTT
>-|TRBJ1-6|TRBV6-5|-
CASTDYNSPLHF
TGTGCCAGCACCGACTATAATTCACCCCTCCACTTT
>-|TRBJ2-1|TRBV10-3|TRBD1
CAISEAWQGDEVNEQFF
TGTGCCATCAGTGAGGCGTGGCAGGGGGACGAGGTCAATGAGCAGTTCTTC